A selection of T cell receptor beta chains follows, all from one sample in a study of metastatic and nonmetastatic thyroid tumors. TCRdb recomputed clones from the PCR reads via MiXCR. The sample lists some 25,000 clones; roughly a fifth were seen once. The sequenced sample consisted of blood. The receptors originated from a female donor with papillary thyroid cancer or a benign thyroid nodule (not recorded which). Some clones in this sample may be carry-over from other donors' samples. Each CDR3 is given without its conserved first and last residue. Each record gives: V gene, CDR3 length, CDR3 protein.

TRBV27	13	ATGGNGRAWNEQY
TRBV10-3	11	ANSDKGHIELF
TRBV6-1	12	ASSEAGTGYGYT
TRBV28	12	AIQPGTVGYEQY
TRBV29-1	11	SVDLLGSYEQY
TRBV19	10	ASSIPGNTIY
TRBV28	12	AAFSGKGSPEAF
TRBV12-3/TRBV12-4	11	AIDRASGNTIY
TRBV28	12	ASSLISGPYEQY
TRBV5-1	13	ASTSLDSMNTEAF